The TCR beta chain under discussion was sequenced for a study of control samples from healthy donors and cancer patients. Assay: immunoSEQ multiplex PCR; the TCRdb copy retains only in-frame clones and omits some. The sample carries some 150,000 clones, 91% recorded once. The CDR3 loop spans 15 amino acids. The chain couples TRBV21-1 to TRBJ1-5. TRBV21-1 is a known pseudogene. The receptor was derived from a man younger than 35 in good health. What was sequenced was blood. The CDR3 spells CASSKGARRDQPQHF. The CDR3 DNA is TGTGCCAGCAGCAAAGGAGCAAGGCGTGATCAGCCCCAGCATTTT.